This T cell receptor (beta chain) was found in a study of OX40 agonist ivuxolimab in advanced cancers. A note on the overall study: Ivuxolimab was a fully human IgG2 agonistic monoclonal antibody targeting the costimulatory receptor OX40 (CD134). Intravenous ivuxolimab was administered to patients every 2 weeks at six dose levels: 0.01, 0.1, 0.3, 1.5, 3 and 10 mg/kg. Among the approximately 54 dose-escalation patients, around 20 had hepatocellular carcinoma, about 15 melanoma, 9 renal cell carcinoma and 9 head and neck cancer. In the dose-escalation cohort, roughly four fifths of patients were male, and the mean age was approximately 55 years, with a range of roughly 23 to 85. Patients were allowed to have had prior anti-PD-1, anti-PD-L1 or anti-CTLA-4 therapy, and approximately 40% of the dose-escalation patients had been treated with checkpoint inhibitors. Partial responses were achieved by three dose-escalation patients, of whom one had hepatocellular carcinoma and two had cutaneous melanoma. The purpose of peripheral TCRbeta sequencing was to test whether ivuxolimab changed TCR sequence diversity and led to clonal T-cell expansion. The paper covers the monotherapy dose-escalation part of the phase I ivuxolimab trial, which included N ≈ 57 patients. Study-level results and caveats: In the 0.1-3.0 mg/kg groups, partial responders had among the lowest normalized peripheral clonal expansion, particularly in CD8+ T cells. At doses of 0.1 to 3.0 mg/kg, clonal expansion of both CD4+ and CD8+ blood T cells was observed from baseline to week 6. After ivuxolimab, more expanded clones were found on average in CD8+ T cells than in CD4+ T cells. Low levels of normalized T-cell clonal expansion were also seen in some patients who did not respond. Which antigens the clonally expanded peripheral T cells were specific for was not determined.

For sequencing of the TCRbeta CDR3 region, genomic DNA was extracted from the sorted cells. The immunoSEQ Assay was used for sequencing of TCRbeta CDR3 regions. The clones in this table, taken by TCRdb from immuneACCESS, are in-frame only. Not every clone is retained; where verified, under half of the shortfall comes from an unresolved V gene, and the cause of the rest is unknown. This sample gives fewer than 100,000 clones in total; about 86% of them show up just once. The top ten constitute roughly 2% of the sample. The trial excluded patients who had a history of autoimmune disease or who were on systemic immunosuppression. In every dose cohort, peripheral blood was drawn for TCR sequencing at baseline, cycle 4 day 1, and cycle 7 day 1. The samples were taken from a phase I, first-in-human, multicenter, open-label dose-escalation trial of ivuxolimab. Adults with locally advanced or metastatic head and neck squamous cell, hepatocellular, melanoma or renal cell carcinoma were enrolled in the trial. Before TCR sequencing, CD4+ T cells and CD8+ T cells from peripheral blood were sorted into separate populations.

Worth noting for this clone: Its antigen target is currently unknown. No much larger clone exists at a distance of one base, and base qualities are not known.

V gives up 6 bases and J gives up 6 bases, and the segment between their germline ends measures 14 bases. CDR1 MNHEY and CDR2 SVGAGI were looked up in the germline V gene. The CDR3 runs 13 residues from the cysteine to the phenylalanine. The CDR3 DNA has 39 bases and is translated from base 1. This clonotype was obtained from an adult with an advanced solid tumor such as melanoma, head and neck, liver or kidney cancer. The chain couples TRBV6-5 to TRBJ1-1; the D gene is unclear. The sample was CD4+ or CD8+ T cells sorted from blood, taken in a trial of the OX40 agonist ivuxolimab. The sequence in DNA is TGTGCCAGCAGGACACTCATTGTGCCTGAAGCTTTCTTT. Translated, it gives CASRTLIVPEAFF.